The T cell receptor beta chain under discussion was sequenced for a study of blood T cell repertoires in COVID-19. Study-level information: The samples span acute and convalescent COVID-19 from the United States, Italy and Spain. T cells, B-cell-depleted T cells, or PBMCs provided the cDNA or gDNA that served as material.

The CDR3 contains 13 residues. Germline V CDR1 and CDR2: KGHSH, LQKENI. Deletions cut 5 bases from V and 6 bases from J, with 11 bases between. Per the authors' pipeline: Reference gene primer amplification yielded estimated nucleated cell counts. TCRdb's copy holds only in-frame clones and misses some; the assay was immunoSEQ multiplex PCR. The V and J calls and the clone size are those of that table, but D and trimming were determined from the DNA. This table holds 150,000 to 200,000 clones, 82% found once. The sequence was collected from a woman of 80 years or more with acute or convalescent COVID-19. V usage is TRBV18 and J usage is TRBJ1-5, with D possibly matching TRBD1 (6 bases). Sequences were obtained from peripheral blood. CDR3 loop: CASSSTGTQPQHF. The CDR3 nucleotides are TGTGCCAGCTCATCAACAGGGACTCAGCCCCAGCATTTT.